This T cell receptor beta chain appears in the sequencing data of a study of monozygotic twins with inflammatory bowel disease. From its re-call of the 5' RACE reads, TCRdb lists each CDR3 protein once, without DNA. This sample's table reports 300,000 to 350,000 distinct CDR3 sequences. The CDR3 sequence is 13 residues long. The TCR was taken from a human donor with ulcerative colitis or Crohn's disease, or a healthy co-twin of an affected twin (not recorded which). The V and J genes are TRBV12-3 or TRBV12-4 and TRBJ1-2. The sample consisted of blood. The CDR3 loop reads CASSTGAHYGYTF.